This TCR beta chain stems from a study of blood T cell repertoires in COVID-19. The wider study: The United States, Italy and Spain supplied acute and convalescent COVID-19 samples. T cells, B-cell-depleted T cells, or PBMCs supplied cDNA or gDNA.

Original analysis: Using reference gene primer amplification, nucleated cell counts were estimated. Sequenced by immunoSEQ multiplex PCR; TCRdb stores in-frame clones only, minus some. The DNA was the basis for D and trimming; V, J and clone size are from that table. The sample includes almost 55,000 clones, approximately 87% seen only once; the top ten take roughly 5%. V lost 0 bases and J 1 base, leaving 10 bases between the germline ends. This CDR3 region has 16 residues. CDR1 is MNHEY and CDR2 is SVGEGT in the germline V gene. The chain couples TRBV6-2 or TRBV6-3 to TRBJ2-4; a weak D match, TRBD2 (5 bases). This sequence originates from a human donor in a cohort sampled during active COVID-19. Source material: peripheral blood. Here the CDR3 reads CASSYSNGVAKNIQYF. The CDR3 DNA reads as TGTGCCAGCAGTTACTCGAACGGGGTGGCCAAAAACATTCAGTACTTC.